The 3 T cell receptor beta chains listed next were all sequenced from one sample in a study of T cells in Graves' hyperthyroidism and ophthalmopathy. TCR beta CDR3 region amplification was performed from RNA transcripts. HTBI primers were the set used in a first-round RT-PCR of the TCR CDR3. TCRdb reprocessed the multiplex PCR reads with MiXCR, giving one entry per CDR3 protein. The sample holds a few hundred thousand distinct CDR3 sequences; 16% are singletons and the top ten take 25% to 30%. Specimen: blood. Every receptor here comes from a woman in her 30s with Graves' ophthalmopathy.

This clonotype came up many times. This chain links TRBV9 with TRBJ1-1; TRBD1 is a possible D gene (5 bases). Deletions cut 4 bases from V and 4 bases from J, with 14 bases between. Germline V lookup: CDR1 SGDLS, CDR2 YYNGEE. This CDR3 has 14 residues. DNA for the CDR3: TGTGCCAGCAGCACTTCAGGGATTGGCACTGAAGCTTTCTTT. It codes for CASSTSGIGTEAFF.

A few counts support this clonotype. The chain's CDR3 is CASSLTPGAGEKLFF. CDR3 DNA sequence: TGTGCCAGCAGCTTAACTCCAGGGGCGGGAGAAAAACTGTTTTTT. This chain links TRBV7-3 with TRBJ1-4; tentatively, D is TRBD1 (6 bases). The CDR3 covers 15 residues. Germline values: CDR1 SGHTA, CDR2 FQGTGA. V was cut by 0 bases and J by 8 bases, with 13 bases left in between.

In its sample, this clonotype was seen many times. V gene TRBV30 combines with J gene TRBJ1-1; 8 bases are a match to TRBD1. V shed 5 bases, J shed 0 bases, and the junction held 5 bases outside the gene matches. The germline gives CDR1 GTSNPN, CDR2 SVGIG (reference sequence). There are 14 residues in the CDR3. Written as DNA, the CDR3 is TGTGCCTGGGGTAGACAGGGGATGAACACTGAAGCTTTCTTT. Its translation is CAWGRQGMNTEAFF.